What follows describes a single T cell receptor (beta chain). This clonotype was counted ten times or more. The target of this receptor is not known. Base qualities are not provided; no much larger clone lies one nucleotide away. The TCR beta CDR3 regions were amplified from the RNA transcripts. The TCR CDR3 was subjected to a first round of RT-PCR using the HTBI primer set and the Qiagen OneStep RT-PCR kit. Libraries were constructed in a second round of multiplex PCR, after which size selection and purification were carried out. Libraries were sequenced paired-end with 100 bp reads on an Illumina HiSeq2000. In the authors' own workflow: SOAPnuke was used to process the raw data, with reads discarded if the reads contained adapters or uncalled bases, had a mean Phred below 15, or lacked an exact constant-primer or identifier match. High-quality paired reads were merged with COPE v1.2.5, and unique nucleotide sequences were defined as clonotypes. MiTCR v1.1 was used to align the clonotypes against IMGT TRBV, TRBD and TRBJ reference segments. The analysis was restricted to V-J combinations with a frequency above 0.0001, which together covered 99% to 99.2% of the repertoires. The TCS score was defined as the ratio of F50 (clonal expansion) to E x V (chaos), calculated using BLOSUM62-based TCRdist between CDR3 peptides within each V-J. Welch's t-statistics and random forest reduced around 550 V-J features to 10 to 15, which were used in a naive Bayes classifier (R e1071). TCRdb passed the public sequencing reads through fastp at Q25 and MiXCR, retaining productive beta sequences. Records with the same CDR3 protein are collapsed into one entry carrying the most frequent genes and DNA. The V and J calls reflect TCRdb's pipeline rather than the authors' work. The sample profile shows over 450,000 distinct CDR3 sequences; 17% of them were found once. In total, the top ten clones hold roughly 15% of the sample.

Moderately to severely active disease, a Clinical Activity Score of at least 3, a NOSPECS grade of at least 4, and a duration under 3 months were present in ophthalmopathy patients. The study excluded patients with uncontrolled infections, other autoimmune diseases, pregnancy or lactation. Diagnoses relied on clinical symptoms, serum thyroxine and TRAb, thyroid ultrasound and orbital computed tomography. Ficoll-Paque density gradient centrifugation was used to isolate PBMCs from about 10 ml of fresh peripheral blood. Total RNA was extracted with Trizol reagent, and quality was checked on an Agilent 2100 Bioanalyzer. Counted from cysteine to phenylalanine, this CDR3 has 16 amino acids. Only the CDR3 DNA is retained, 48 bases long and in frame from the first base. The V end gives up 5 bases and the J end 3 bases, leaving 6 bases in the junction not matched to a gene. CDR1 and CDR2, looked up from the germline V gene, are MNHEY and SVGEGT.

The record originates from a study of T cells in Graves' hyperthyroidism and ophthalmopathy (dated by TCRdb to between 2018 and 2021). With regard to the full study: Peripheral blood samples were taken at initial diagnosis, before any treatment was given. TCR V-J signatures able to tell the groups apart were searched for in a discovery cohort of about a hundred patients, of whom around 42 had Graves' ophthalmopathy and 57 had stable Graves' hyperthyroidism. The paper describes TCR Vbeta CDR3 sequencing of about 140 peripheral blood samples, made up of under 50 ophthalmopathy patients, roughly 75 hyperthyroidism patients and approximately 17 progressor patients. The study also compared thyroid tissue and blood T-cell repertoires from about six Graves' hyperthyroidism patients. The 100 discovery patients were divided at random into training and test sets in a 7:3 ratio. Following sampling, methimazole starting at 30 mg daily was given to hyperthyroidism patients, and high-dose intravenous methylprednisolone was given to ophthalmopathy patients. Whether ophthalmopathy could be predicted prospectively was tested in an independent validation cohort made up of about 18 hyperthyroidism patients plus 17 patients who later progressed to ophthalmopathy. The paper as a whole reports these results and caveats: Most expanded thyroid clonotypes (frequency above 0.001) were also detected in blood, a finding suggesting that blood repertoires may reflect thyroid immune responses. In validation, the model predicted progression to ophthalmopathy a median of roughly 6.5 months before onset, with roughly 70% sensitivity and roughly 79% specificity. No statistical method was used to fix the sample size in advance, and group allocation was not hidden from the investigators. Ophthalmopathy was separated from stable hyperthyroidism by a 13 V-J signature model, with 85% to 90% sensitivity and approximately 81% specificity obtained in cross-validation and 80%/75% obtained in testing.

Sequencing input: blood. This clonotype originated in a woman in her late teens or twenties with Graves' ophthalmopathy. The V gene is TRBV6-2 or TRBV6-3 and the J gene is TRBJ2-4; TRBD1 matches 11 bases in the middle. The CDR3 is CASSPGQGAVKNIQYF. The DNA sequence is given as TGTGCCAGCAGTCCCGGACAGGGGGCGGTCAAAAACATTCAGTACTTC.